This T cell receptor (beta chain) was captured by sequencing in a study of blood T cells in healthy people across ages. The authors ran a second PCR of about 7 to 12 cycles using a sample-barcoded 5' primer and a J-beta primer mix. TCRdb called the 5' RACE reads again in MiXCR, with one record for every CDR3 protein. The table shows roughly 2 million distinct CDR3 sequences, with around 50% occurring only once. This CDR3 contains 17 residues. The V segment lost 5 bases and the J segment 2 bases; nucleotides outside the gene matches: 13. Healthy Russian Caucasian donors spanned ages 6 to 90 years. This clonotype originated in a woman aged 40 to 50 in good health. Sequencing was done on a sample of blood. The chain joins TRBV12-3 or TRBV12-4 to TRBJ2-3; 7 nucleotides match TRBD2. In nucleotides, the CDR3 is TGTGCCAGCAGTCCCCTAGCGAGCGGGGTAGCCACAGATACGCAGTATTTT. Amino acids: CASSPLASGVATDTQYF.